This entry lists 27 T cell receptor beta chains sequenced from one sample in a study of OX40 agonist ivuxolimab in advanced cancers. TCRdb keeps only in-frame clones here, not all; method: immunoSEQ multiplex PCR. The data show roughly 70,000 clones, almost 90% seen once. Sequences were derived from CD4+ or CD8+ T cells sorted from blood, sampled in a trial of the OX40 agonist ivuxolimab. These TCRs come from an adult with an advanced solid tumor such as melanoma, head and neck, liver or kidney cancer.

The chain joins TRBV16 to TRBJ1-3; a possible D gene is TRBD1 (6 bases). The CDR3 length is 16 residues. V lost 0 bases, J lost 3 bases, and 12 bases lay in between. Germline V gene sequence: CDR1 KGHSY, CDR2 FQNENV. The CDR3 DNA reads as TGTGCCAGCAGCCAATCCCGGGACACGGTTGGAAACACCATATATTTT. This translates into CASSQSRDTVGNTIYF.

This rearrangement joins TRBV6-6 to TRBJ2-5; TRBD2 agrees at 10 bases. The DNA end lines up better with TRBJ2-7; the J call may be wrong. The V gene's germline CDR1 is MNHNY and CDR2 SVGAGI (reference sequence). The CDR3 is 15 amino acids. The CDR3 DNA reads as TGTGCCAGCAGCCATACTAGCGGGGAGTCCTACGAGCAGTACTTC. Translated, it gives CASSHTSGESYEQYF.

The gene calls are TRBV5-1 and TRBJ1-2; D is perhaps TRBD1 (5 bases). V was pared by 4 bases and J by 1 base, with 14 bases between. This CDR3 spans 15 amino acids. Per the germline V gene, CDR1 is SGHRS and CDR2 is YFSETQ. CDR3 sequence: CASSRGTDLNYGYTF. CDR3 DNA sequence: TGCGCCAGCAGCCGAGGGACCGATCTTAACTATGGCTACACCTTC. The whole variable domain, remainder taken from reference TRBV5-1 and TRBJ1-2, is KAGVTQTPRYLIKTRGQQVTLSCSPISGHRSVSWYQQTPGQGLQFLFEYFSETQRNKGNFPGRFSGRQFSNSRSEMNVSTLELGDSALYLCASSRGTDLNYGYTFGSGTRLTVV.

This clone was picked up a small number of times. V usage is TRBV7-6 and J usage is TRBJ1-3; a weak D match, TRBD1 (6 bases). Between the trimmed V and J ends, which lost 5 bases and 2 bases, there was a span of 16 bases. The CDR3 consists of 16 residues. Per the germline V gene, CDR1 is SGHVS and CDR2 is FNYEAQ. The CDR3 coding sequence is TGTGCCAGCAGCGAAAGTCAGGGGATAGCTGGAAACACCATATATTTT. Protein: CASSESQGIAGNTIYF.

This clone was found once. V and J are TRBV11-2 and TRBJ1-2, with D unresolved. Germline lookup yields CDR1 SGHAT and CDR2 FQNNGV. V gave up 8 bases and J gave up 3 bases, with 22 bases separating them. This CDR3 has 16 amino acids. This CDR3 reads CASQYSYGSTHYGYTF. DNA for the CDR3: TGTGCCAGCCAGTACTCCTACGGTAGCACCCACTATGGCTACACCTTC. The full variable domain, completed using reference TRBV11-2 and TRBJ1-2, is EAGVAQSPRYKIIEKRQSVAFWCNPISGHATLYWYQQILGQGPKLLIQFQNNGVVDDSQLPKDRFSAERLKGVDSTLKIQPAKLEDSAVYLCASQYSYGSTHYGYTFGSGTRLTVV.

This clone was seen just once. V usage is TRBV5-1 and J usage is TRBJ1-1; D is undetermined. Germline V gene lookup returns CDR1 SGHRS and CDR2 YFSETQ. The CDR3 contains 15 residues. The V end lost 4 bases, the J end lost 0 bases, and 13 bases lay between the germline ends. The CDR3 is CASSRQDHMNTEAFF. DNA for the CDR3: TGCGCCAGCAGCCGTCAGGACCACATGAACACTGAAGCTTTCTTT.

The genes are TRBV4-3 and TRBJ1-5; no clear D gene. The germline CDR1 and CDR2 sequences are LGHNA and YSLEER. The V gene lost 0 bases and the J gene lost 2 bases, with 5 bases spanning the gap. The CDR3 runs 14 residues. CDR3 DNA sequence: TGCGCCAGCAGCCAAGAAAGGGGCAATCAGCCCCAGCATTTT. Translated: CASSQERGNQPQHF.

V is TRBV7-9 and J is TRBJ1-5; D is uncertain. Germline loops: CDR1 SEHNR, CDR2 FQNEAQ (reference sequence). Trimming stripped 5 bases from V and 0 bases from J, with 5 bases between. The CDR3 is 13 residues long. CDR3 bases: TGTGCCAGCAGCCGAGATAGCAATCAGCCCCAGCATTTT. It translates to CASSRDSNQPQHF.

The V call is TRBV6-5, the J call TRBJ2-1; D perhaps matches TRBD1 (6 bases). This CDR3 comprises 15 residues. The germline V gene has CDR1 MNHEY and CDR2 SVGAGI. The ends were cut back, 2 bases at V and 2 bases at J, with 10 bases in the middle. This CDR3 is CASSYRDTTYNEQFF. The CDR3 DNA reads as TGTGCCAGCAGTTACCGGGACACCACCTACAATGAGCAGTTCTTC.

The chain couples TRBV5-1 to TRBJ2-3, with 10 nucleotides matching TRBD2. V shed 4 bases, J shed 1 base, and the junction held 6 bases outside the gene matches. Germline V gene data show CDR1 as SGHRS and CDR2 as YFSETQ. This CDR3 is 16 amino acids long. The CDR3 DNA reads TGCGCCAGCAGCACCCAGCGGGGGGGAGGCACAGATACGCAGTATTTT. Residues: CASSTQRGGGTDTQYF.

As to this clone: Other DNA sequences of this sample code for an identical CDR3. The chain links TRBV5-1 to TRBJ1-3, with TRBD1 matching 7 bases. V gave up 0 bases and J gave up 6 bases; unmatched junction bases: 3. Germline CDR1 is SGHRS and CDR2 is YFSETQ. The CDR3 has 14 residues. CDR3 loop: CASSLGQGENTIYF. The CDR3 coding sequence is TGCGCCAGCAGCTTGGGACAGGGAGAAAACACCATATATTTT.

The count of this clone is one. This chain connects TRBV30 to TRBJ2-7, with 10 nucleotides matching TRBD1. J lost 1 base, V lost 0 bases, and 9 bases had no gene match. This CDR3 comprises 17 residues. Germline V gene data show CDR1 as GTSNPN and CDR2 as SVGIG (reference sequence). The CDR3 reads CAWSVWGGQGMSYEQYF. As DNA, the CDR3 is TGTGCCTGGAGTGTATGGGGGGGACAGGGGATGTCCTACGAGCAGTACTTC.

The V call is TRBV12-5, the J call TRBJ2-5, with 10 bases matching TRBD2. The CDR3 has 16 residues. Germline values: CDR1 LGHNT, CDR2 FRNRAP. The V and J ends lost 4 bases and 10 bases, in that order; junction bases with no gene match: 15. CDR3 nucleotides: TGTGCTAGTGGTTCCCAGACTAGCGGGCCCTGGAGGGGCCAGTACTTC. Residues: CASGSQTSGPWRGQYF.

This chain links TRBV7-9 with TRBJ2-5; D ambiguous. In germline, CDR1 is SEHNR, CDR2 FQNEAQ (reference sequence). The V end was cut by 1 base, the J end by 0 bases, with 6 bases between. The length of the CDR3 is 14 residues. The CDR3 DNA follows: TGTGCCAGCAGCTTAGGCGCCAACCAAGAGACCCAGTACTTC. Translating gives CASSLGANQETQYF.

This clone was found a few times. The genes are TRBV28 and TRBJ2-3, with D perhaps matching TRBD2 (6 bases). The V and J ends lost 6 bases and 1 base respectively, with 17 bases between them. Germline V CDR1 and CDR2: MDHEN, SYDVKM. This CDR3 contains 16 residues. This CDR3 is CASRPTGGWGTDTQYF. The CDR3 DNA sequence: TGTGCCAGCAGACCCACTGGGGGGTGGGGCACAGATACGCAGTATTTT.

Here the CDR3 DNA reads TGTGCCAGCTCACCACCGGCACAGCTCTACGAGCAGTACTTC. This encodes CASSPPAQLYEQYF. The chain has TRBV18 and TRBJ2-7, with D unclear. The ends were cut back, 0 bases at V and 3 bases at J, with 9 bases in the middle. There are 14 residues in the CDR3. CDR1 is KGHSH and CDR2 is LQKENI in the germline V gene.

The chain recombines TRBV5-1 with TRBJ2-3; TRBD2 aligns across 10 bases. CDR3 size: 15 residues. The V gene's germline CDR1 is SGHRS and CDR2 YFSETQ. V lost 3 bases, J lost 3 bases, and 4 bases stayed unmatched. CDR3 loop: CASSSSGRSTDTQYF. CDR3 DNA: TGCGCCAGCAGCTCTAGCGGGAGATCAACAGATACGCAGTATTTT.

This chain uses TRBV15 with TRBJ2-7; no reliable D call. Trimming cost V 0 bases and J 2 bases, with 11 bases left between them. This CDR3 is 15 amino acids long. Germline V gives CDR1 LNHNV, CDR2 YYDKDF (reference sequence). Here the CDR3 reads CATSRDLAGTYEQYF. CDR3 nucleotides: TGTGCCACCAGCAGAGATCTTGCCGGAACCTACGAGCAGTACTTC.

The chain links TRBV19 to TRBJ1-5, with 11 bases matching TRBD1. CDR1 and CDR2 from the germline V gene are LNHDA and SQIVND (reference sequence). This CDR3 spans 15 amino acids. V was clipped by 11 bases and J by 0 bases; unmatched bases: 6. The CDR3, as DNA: TGTGCCTCCGGGACAGGGGGGTTTAGCAATCAGCCCCAGCATTTT. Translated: CASGTGGFSNQPQHF.

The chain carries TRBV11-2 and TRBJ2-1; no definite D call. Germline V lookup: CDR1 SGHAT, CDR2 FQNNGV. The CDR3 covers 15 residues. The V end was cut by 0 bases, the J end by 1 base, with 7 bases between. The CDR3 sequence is CASSLDPASYNEQFF. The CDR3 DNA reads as TGTGCCAGCAGCTTAGATCCCGCATCCTACAATGAGCAGTTCTTC.

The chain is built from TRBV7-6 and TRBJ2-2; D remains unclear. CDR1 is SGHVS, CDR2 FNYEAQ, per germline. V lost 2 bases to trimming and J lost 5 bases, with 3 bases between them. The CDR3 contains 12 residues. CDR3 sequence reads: CASSLFTGELFF. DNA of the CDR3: TGTGCCAGCAGCTTATTTACCGGGGAGCTGTTTTTT. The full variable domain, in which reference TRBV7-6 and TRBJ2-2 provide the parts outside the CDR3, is GAGVSQSPRYKVTKRGQDVALRCDPISGHVSLYWYRQALGQGPEFLTYFNYEAQQDKSGLPNDRFSAERPEGSISTLTIQRTEQRDSAMYRCASSLFTGELFFGEGSRLTVL.

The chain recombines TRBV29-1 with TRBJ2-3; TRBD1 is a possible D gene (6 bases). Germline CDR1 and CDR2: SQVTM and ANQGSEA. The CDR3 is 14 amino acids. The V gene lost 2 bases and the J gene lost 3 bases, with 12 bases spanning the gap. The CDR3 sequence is CSVENRVGTDTQYF. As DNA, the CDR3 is TGCAGCGTTGAAAACAGGGTAGGAACAGATACGCAGTATTTT.

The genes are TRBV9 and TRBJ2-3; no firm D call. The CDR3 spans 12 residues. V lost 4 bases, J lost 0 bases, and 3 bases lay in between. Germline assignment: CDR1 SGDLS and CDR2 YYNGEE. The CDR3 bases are TGTGCCAGCAGCCCCAGCACAGATACGCAGTATTTT. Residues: CASSPSTDTQYF.

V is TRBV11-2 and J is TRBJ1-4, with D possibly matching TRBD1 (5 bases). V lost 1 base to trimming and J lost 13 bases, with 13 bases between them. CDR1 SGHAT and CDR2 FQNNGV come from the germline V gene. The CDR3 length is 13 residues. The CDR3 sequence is CASSLGPGRGLFF. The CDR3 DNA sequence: TGTGCCAGCAGCTTAGGGCCGGGACGGGGACTGTTTTTT. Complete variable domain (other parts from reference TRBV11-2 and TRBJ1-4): EAGVAQSPRYKIIEKRQSVAFWCNPISGHATLYWYQQILGQGPKLLIQFQNNGVVDDSQLPKDRFSAERLKGVDSTLKIQPAKLEDSAVYLCASSLGPGRGLFFGSGTQLSVL.

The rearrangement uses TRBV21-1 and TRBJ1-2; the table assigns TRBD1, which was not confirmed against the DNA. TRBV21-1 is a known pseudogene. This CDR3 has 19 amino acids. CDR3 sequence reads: CASSKSPPGTGALVSGYTF. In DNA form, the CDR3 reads TGTGCCAGCAGCAAATCTCCTCCCGGGACAGGGGCGTTAGTGAGTGGCTACACCTTC.

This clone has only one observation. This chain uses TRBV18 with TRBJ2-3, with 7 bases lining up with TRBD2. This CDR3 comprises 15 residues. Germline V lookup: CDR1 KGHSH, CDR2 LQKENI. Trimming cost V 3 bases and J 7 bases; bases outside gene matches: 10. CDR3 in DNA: TGTGCCAGCTCACCTACTAGCGCCCGTGCCCATACGCAGTATTTT. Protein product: CASSPTSARAHTQYF.

CDR3 in DNA: TGTGCAAGTCGGATCAGCTCCGAGGGGAAAACCTACAATGAGCAGTTCTTC. This translates into CASRISSEGKTYNEQFF. The chain recombines TRBV12-2 with TRBJ2-1. TRBV12-2 is a documented pseudogene. The CDR3 sequence is 17 residues long.